The TCR beta chain under discussion was sequenced for a study of T cell changes during pregnancy in multiple sclerosis. The table came from immunoSEQ multiplex PCR; TCRdb's copy has only in-frame clones and leaves some out. The sample shows under 75,000 clones, around 90% of them seen only once. Germline assignment: CDR1 SGHRS and CDR2 YFSETQ. The CDR3 contains 14 residues. Trimming left V 0 bases short and J 7 bases short, with 11 bases between. The TCR comes from a female donor in good health, enrolled as a control in a pregnancy study. This rearrangement joins TRBV5-1 to TRBJ2-1, with D possibly being TRBD2 (7 bases). The specimen comprised peripheral blood, sampled in the third trimester of pregnancy. The CDR3 spells CASSLVGGGNEQFF. Here the CDR3 DNA reads TGCGCCAGCAGCTTGGTAGGGGGAGGGAATGAGCAGTTCTTC.